This is a list of T cell receptor beta chains from one sample in a study of T-cell reconstitution after alpha-beta-depleted transplantation in children. One entry per CDR3 protein, called by TCRdb with MiXCR from the PCR reads. The sample yields about 440,000 distinct CDR3 sequences, around 46% seen once. This material consisted of PBMCs, taken before TCRalphabeta/CD19-depleted stem cell transplant. Source of these receptors: a girl aged 2-10 years with aplastic anemia, due to receive a stem cell transplant. CDR3s include the opening cysteine and the closing phenylalanine or tryptophan. The order of the fields is clone size, D gene, J gene, V gene, CDR3 protein, CDR3 DNA. The D gene is left open where the match is weak. The size entry is marked missing in some rows and otherwise reads once, few, many or a size class.

few,.,TRBJ2-5,TRBV6-5,CASSYSGLETQYF,TGTGCCAGCAGTTACTCCGGGCTGGAGACCCAGTACTTC
.,TRBD2,TRBJ2-7,TRBV20-1,CSALYSGNRAYEQYF,TGCAGTGCTTTATATAGCGGGAACCGGGCCTACGAGCAGTACTTC
.,.,TRBJ1-4,TRBV6-5,CANSYSRINEKLFF,TGTGCCAACAGTTACTCACGGATTAATGAAAAACTGTTTTTT
many,.,TRBJ1-4,TRBV5-5,CASVGATIKGKLFF,TGTGCCAGCGTCGGGGCCACCATAAAGGGAAAACTGTTTTTT
.,TRBD2,TRBJ2-5,TRBV20-1,CSARAGGAGVETQYF,TGCAGTGCTAGAGCGGGAGGGGCCGGGGTGGAGACCCAGTACTTC
.,.,TRBJ1-3,TRBV11-3,CASSTHGRTGNTIYF,TGTGCCAGCAGCACCCACGGTCGAACTGGAAACACCATATATTTT
.,.,TRBJ1-3,TRBV5-6,CASSFKSPGISGNTIYF,TGTGCCAGCAGCTTTAAATCCCCGGGGATCTCTGGAAACACCATATATTTT
.,.,TRBJ2-7,TRBV5-1,CASSLERGLGYEQYF,TGCGCCAGCAGCTTGGAAAGGGGCCTGGGATACGAGCAGTACTTC
many,TRBD2,TRBJ2-3,TRBV20-1,CSASKRLAGPQADTQYF,TGCAGTGCTAGTAAGAGGCTAGCGGGACCCCAAGCAGATACGCAGTATTTT
.,TRBD1,TRBJ2-7,TRBV4-2,CASSQDRQGLYEQYF,TGTGCCAGCAGCCAAGACAGACAGGGGTTATACGAGCAGTACTTC
.,TRBD2,TRBJ2-1,TRBV12-3/TRBV12-4,CASTLGLAGASEQFF,TGTGCCAGCACTTTGGGACTAGCGGGAGCATCCGAGCAGTTCTTC
many,.,TRBJ1-2,TRBV14,CASRPLGGDNYGYTF,TGTGCCAGCAGACCTCTAGGCGGGGATAACTATGGCTACACCTTC
.,TRBD1,TRBJ1-4,TRBV20-1,CSATDREKLFF,TGCAGTGCTACGGACAGGGAAAAACTGTTTTTT
.,TRBD1,TRBJ2-3,TRBV12-3/TRBV12-4,CASSRDSLGGDTQYF,TGTGCCAGCAGCCGGGACAGTCTAGGAGGTGATACGCAGTATTTT
.,.,TRBJ2-5,TRBV25-1,CASSVFRSGETQYF,TGTGCCAGCAGTGTTTTCAGATCCGGGGAGACCCAGTACTTC
.,TRBD2,TRBJ2-1,TRBV28,CASRRAGGGNNEQFF,TGTGCCAGCAGGAGAGCGGGAGGAGGAAACAATGAGCAGTTCTTC
many,.,TRBJ1-2,TRBV5-1,CASRGEQGLVPYGYTF,TGCGCCAGCAGGGGTGAACAGGGATTGGTGCCGTATGGCTACACCTTC
few,TRBD2,TRBJ2-1,TRBV28,CASSLFPSAGGRTYNEQFF,TGTGCCAGCAGTTTATTTCCCTCGGCGGGAGGGCGGACCTACAATGAGCAGTTCTTC
many,TRBD2,TRBJ2-1,TRBV5-1,CASSLTPLAGGPYNEQFF,TGCGCCAGCAGCTTGACCCCTTTAGCGGGAGGGCCCTACAATGAGCAGTTCTTC
few,.,TRBJ2-7,TRBV7-8,CATSRWGPPEQYF,TGTGCCACTTCCCGATGGGGTCCCCCGGAGCAGTACTTC
.,.,TRBJ2-5,TRBV7-6,CASSVTGYGEETQYF,TGTGCCAGCAGCGTGACGGGTTATGGGGAAGAGACCCAGTACTTC
many,.,TRBJ2-7,TRBV11-2,CASRIPGAEQYF,TGTGCCAGCAGGATCCCTGGGGCCGAGCAGTACTTC
few,TRBD1,TRBJ2-1,TRBV30,CAWFGTGGYNEQFF,TGTGCCTGGTTCGGGACAGGGGGCTACAATGAGCAGTTCTTC
.,TRBD1,TRBJ2-6,TRBV7-9,CASSRGQALSGANVLTF,TGTGCCAGCAGCCGTGGACAGGCCCTCTCTGGGGCCAACGTCCTGACTTTC
many,.,TRBJ1-5,TRBV20-1,CSAVRGNQPQHF,TGCAGTGCAGTCCGGGGAAATCAGCCCCAGCATTTT
few,.,TRBJ2-4,TRBV5-1,CASSLDLAKNIQYF,TGTGCCAGCAGCCTAGACTTAGCCAAAAACATTCAGTACTTC